The present TCR beta chain was sequenced within a study of human T cells and chemical hapten exposure. On this clonotype: Its antigen remains unknown.

General study points: Against controls, expanded TCRs gave rise to significantly more large CDR3 similarity clusters.

TCRdb called the RACE reads again in MiXCR, with one record for every CDR3 protein. The sample includes about 49,000 distinct CDR3 sequences, about a tenth of them seen just once. Time point here: patch test 1, 2 weeks after DPC sensitization. Stated treatment: therapeutic diphenylcyclopropenone sensitization with weekly scalp DPC. J lost 3 bases, V lost 0 bases, and 2 bases had no gene match. Germline CDR1 SGDLS, CDR2 YYNGEE. CDR3 length: 15 amino acids. V is TRBV9 and J is TRBJ2-1; 8 positions match TRBD2. This receptor was obtained from a woman in her 50s with alopecia areata. Some clones in this sample may be carry-over from other donors' samples. The sample here was whole blood, taken in connection with sensitization to the hapten diphenylcyclopropenone (DPC). CDR3: CASSVGSGIYNEQFF. In nucleotides, the CDR3 is TGTGCCAGCAGCGTAGGTAGCGGGATCTACAATGAGCAGTTCTTC. Looking up the rest from reference TRBV9 and TRBJ2-1 gives the full variable domain: DSGVTQTPKHLITATGQRVTLRCSPRSGDLSVYWYQQSLDQGLQFLIQYYNGEERAKGNILERFSAQQFPDLHSELNLSSLELGDSALYFCASSVGSGIYNEQFFGPGTRLTVL.